The entry below gives a single TCR beta chain sequence along with its context. The antigen remains undetermined. This sample stems from a study of beta chain features in type 1 diabetes. Background on the study: Across every sample, 85 million to 120 million sorted cells were examined in total.

There are 13 residues in the CDR3. V lost 0 bases and J 7 bases, leaving 7 bases between the germline ends. CDR1 and CDR2 (germline): SGHTA, FQGNSA. Points from the study as a whole: The study left unresolved whether HLA type influences TCRB rearrangement. Patients with Type 1 diabetes showed moderately but significantly shorter TCRB CDR3s in all four CD4+ subsets.

The investigators reverse transcribed all of the isolated RNA, so they sequenced expressed TCRB transcripts. There were about 3.6 million reads on average in the naive, central memory and regulatory T cell samples. Sequenced by immunoSEQ multiplex PCR; TCRdb stores in-frame clones only, minus some. Of hundreds of thousands of clones listed, 13% are singletons. The specimen was naive CD4+ T cells from blood. The clonotype was recovered from a young man with type 1 diabetes. The J gene is TRBJ1-5, the V gene TRBV7-2, with D hard to call. The CDR3 DNA reads as TGTGCCAGCAGCTTAGCGGCGGGGCAGCCCCAGCATTTT. Protein product: CASSLAAGQPQHF.